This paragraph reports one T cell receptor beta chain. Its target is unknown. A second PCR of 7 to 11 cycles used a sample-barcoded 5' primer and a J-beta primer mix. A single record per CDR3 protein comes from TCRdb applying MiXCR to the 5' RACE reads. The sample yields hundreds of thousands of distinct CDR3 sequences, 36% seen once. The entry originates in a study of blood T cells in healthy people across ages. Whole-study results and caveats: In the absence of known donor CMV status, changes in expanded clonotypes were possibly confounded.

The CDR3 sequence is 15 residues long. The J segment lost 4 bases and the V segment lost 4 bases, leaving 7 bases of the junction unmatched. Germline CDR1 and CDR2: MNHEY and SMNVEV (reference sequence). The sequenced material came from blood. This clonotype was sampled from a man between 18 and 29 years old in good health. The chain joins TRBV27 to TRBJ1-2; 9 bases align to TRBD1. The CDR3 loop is CASSSQQGAGYGYTF. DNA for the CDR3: TGTGCCAGCAGTTCTCAACAGGGGGCTGGCTATGGCTACACCTTC.